This T cell receptor (beta chain) was profiled in a study of cytomegalovirus exposure and HLA in healthy donors. This clone is a singleton in its sample. In the PCR, 60 Vbeta and 13 Jbeta primers were used. TCRdb keeps only in-frame clones here, not all; method: immunoSEQ multiplex PCR. The sample records roughly 160,000 clones, roughly 85% being singletons. Trimming removed 8 bases at V and 2 bases at J, with 13 bases between. There are 13 residues in the CDR3. CDR1 is MNHEY and CDR2 is SMNVEV in the germline V gene (reference sequence). The sequence came from a woman aged 25 to 39 in good health and CMV-seronegative. The chain is built from TRBV27 and TRBJ2-7; D perhaps matches TRBD1 (6 bases). Input material: PBMCs. CDR3 region: CASPEDSTYEQYF. CDR3 nucleotides: TGTGCCAGCCCCGAGGACAGCACCTACGAGCAGTACTTC.